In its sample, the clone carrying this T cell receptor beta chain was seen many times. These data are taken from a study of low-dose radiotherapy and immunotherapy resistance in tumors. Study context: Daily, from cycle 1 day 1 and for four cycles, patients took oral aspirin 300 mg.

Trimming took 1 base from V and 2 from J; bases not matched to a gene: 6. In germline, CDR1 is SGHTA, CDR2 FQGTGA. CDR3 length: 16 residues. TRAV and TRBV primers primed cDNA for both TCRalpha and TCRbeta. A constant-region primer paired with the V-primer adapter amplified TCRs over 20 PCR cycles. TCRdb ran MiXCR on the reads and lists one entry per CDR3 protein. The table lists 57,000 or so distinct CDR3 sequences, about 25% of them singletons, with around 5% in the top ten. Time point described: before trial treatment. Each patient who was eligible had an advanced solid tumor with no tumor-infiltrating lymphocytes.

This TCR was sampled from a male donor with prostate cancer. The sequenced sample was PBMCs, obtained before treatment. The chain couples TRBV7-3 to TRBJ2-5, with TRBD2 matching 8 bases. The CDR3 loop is CASSLKSGGRQETQYF. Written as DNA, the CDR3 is TGTGCCAGCAGCTTAAAGTCGGGGGGGAGGCAAGAGACCCAGTACTTC.